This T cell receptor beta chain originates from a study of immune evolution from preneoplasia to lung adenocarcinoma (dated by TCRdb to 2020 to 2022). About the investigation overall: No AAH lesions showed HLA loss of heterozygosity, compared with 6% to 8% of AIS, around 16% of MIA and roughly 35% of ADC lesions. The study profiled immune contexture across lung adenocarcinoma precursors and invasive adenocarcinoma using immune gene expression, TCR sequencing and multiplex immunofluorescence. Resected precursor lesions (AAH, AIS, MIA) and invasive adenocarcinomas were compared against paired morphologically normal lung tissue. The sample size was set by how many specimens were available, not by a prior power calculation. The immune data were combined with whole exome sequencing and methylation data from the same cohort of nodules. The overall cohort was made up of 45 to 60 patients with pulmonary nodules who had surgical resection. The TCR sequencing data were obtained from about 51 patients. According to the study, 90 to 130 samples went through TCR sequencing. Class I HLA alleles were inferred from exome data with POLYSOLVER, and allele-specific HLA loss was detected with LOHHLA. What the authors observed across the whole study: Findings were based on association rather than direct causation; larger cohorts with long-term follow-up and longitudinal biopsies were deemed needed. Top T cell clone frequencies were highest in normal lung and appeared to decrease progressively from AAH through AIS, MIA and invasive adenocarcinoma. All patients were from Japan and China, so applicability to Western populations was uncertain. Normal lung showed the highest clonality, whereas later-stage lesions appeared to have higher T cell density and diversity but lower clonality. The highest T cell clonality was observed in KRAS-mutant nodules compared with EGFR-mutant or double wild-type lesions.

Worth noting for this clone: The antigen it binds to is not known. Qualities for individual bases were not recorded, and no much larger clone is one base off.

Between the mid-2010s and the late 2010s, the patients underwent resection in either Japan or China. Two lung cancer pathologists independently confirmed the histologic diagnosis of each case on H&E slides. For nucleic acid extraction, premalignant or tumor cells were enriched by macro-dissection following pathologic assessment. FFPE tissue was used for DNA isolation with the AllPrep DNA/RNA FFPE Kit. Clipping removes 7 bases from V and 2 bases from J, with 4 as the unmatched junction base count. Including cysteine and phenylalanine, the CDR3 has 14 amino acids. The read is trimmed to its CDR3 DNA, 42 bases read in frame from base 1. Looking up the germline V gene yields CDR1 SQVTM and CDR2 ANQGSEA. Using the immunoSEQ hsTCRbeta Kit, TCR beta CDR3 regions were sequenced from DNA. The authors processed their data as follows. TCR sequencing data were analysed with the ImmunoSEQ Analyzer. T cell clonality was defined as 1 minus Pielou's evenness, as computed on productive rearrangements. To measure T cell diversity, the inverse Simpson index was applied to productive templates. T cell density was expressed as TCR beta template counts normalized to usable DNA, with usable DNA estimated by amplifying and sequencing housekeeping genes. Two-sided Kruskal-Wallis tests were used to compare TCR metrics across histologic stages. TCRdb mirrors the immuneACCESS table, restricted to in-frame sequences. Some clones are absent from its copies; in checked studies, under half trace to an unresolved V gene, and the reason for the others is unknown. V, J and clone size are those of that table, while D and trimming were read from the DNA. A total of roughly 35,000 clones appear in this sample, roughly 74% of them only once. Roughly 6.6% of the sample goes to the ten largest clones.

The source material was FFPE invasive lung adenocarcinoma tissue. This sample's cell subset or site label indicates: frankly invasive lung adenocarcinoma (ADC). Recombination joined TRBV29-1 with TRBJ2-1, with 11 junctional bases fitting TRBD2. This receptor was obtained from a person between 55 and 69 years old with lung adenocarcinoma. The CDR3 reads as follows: CSAKTSGTYNEQFF. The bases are TGCAGCGCCAAGACTAGCGGGACCTACAATGAGCAGTTCTTC.